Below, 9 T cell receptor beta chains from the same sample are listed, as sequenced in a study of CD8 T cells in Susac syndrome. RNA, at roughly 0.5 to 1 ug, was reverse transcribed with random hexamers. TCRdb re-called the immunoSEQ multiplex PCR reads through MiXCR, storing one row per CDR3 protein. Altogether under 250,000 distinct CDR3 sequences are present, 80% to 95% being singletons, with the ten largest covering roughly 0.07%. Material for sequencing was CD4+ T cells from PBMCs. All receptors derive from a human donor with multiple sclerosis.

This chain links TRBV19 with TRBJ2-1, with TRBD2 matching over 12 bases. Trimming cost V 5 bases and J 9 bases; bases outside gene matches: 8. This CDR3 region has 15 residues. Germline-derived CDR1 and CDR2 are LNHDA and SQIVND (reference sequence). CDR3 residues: CASSAASGGAGEQFF. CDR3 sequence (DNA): TGTGCCAGTAGTGCAGCTAGCGGGGGGGCCGGTGAGCAGTTCTTC.

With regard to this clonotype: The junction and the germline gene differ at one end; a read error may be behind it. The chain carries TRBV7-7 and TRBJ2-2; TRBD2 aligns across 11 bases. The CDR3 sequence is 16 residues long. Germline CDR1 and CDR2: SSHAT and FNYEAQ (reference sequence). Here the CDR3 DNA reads TGTGCTAGCAGCTTAGCGGCTAGCGGGGGGACGTGGGAGCTGTTTTTT. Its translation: CASSLAASGGTWELFF.

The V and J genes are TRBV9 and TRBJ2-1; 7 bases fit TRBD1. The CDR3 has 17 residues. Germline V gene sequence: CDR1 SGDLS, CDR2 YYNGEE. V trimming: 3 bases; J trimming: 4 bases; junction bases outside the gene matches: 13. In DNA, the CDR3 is TGTGCCAGCAGCGAACTCCTCCGGGACAGAGGATACAATGAGCAGTTCTTC. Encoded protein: CASSELLRDRGYNEQFF.

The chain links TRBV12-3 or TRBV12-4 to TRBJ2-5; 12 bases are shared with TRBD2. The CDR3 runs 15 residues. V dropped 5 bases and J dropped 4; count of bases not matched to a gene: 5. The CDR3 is CASSPTSGGRETQYF. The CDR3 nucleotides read TGTGCCAGCAGTCCGACTAGCGGGGGTCGAGAGACCCAGTACTTC.

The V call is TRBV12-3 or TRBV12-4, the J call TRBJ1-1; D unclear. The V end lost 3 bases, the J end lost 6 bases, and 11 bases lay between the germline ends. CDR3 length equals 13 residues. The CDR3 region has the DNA TGTGCCAGCAGTTTTAGGGCATTTGCTGAAGCTTTCTTT. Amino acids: CASSFRAFAEAFF.

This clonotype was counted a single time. CDR3: CASSQGINSPLHF. The CDR3 nucleotides are TGTGCCAGCAGCCAGGGGATTAATTCACCCCTCCACTTT. The J gene is TRBJ1-6, the V gene TRBV3-1; D not resolved. This CDR3 spans 13 amino acids. Trimming cost V 3 bases and J 6 bases, with 6 bases left between them. Germline-derived CDR1 and CDR2 are LGHDT and YNNKEL (reference sequence).

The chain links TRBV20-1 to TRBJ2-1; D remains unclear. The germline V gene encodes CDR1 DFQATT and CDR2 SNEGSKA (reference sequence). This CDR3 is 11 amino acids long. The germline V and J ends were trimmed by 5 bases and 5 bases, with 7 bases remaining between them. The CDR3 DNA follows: TGCAGTGCTGGTAGGAACAATGAGCAGTTCTTC. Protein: CSAGRNNEQFF.

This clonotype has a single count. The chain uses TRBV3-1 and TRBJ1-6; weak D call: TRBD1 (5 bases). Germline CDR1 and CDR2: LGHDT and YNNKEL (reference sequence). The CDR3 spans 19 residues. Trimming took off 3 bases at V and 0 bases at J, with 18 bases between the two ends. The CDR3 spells CASSQVIPGRSSYNSPLHF. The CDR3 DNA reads TGTGCCAGCAGCCAGGTCATTCCGGGACGGAGCTCCTATAATTCACCCCTCCACTTT.

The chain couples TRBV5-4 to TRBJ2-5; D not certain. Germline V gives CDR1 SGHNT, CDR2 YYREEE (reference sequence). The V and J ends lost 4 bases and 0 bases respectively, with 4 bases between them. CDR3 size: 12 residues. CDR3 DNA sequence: TGTGCCAGCAGCGCATACCAAGAGACCCAGTACTTC. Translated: CASSAYQETQYF.